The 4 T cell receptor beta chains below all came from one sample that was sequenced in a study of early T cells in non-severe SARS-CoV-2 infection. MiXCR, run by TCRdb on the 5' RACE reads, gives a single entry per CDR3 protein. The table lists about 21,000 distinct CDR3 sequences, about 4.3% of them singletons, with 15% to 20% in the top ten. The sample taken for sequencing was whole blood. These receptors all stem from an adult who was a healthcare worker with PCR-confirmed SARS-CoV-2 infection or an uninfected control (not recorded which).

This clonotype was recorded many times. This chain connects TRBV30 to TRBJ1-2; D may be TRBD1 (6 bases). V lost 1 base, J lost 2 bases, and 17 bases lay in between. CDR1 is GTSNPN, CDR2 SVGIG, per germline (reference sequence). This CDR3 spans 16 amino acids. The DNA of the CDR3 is TGTGCCTGGAGTGGCCCCTACACAGGGAGCAACTATGGCTACACCTTC. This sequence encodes CAWSGPYTGSNYGYTF.

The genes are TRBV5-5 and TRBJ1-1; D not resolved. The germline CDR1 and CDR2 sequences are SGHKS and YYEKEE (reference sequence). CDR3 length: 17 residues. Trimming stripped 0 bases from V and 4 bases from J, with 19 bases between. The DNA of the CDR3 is TGTGCCAGCAGCTTGGAGCCGACCCTTATTTTGTCCACTGAAGCTTTCTTT. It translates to CASSLEPTLILSTEAFF.

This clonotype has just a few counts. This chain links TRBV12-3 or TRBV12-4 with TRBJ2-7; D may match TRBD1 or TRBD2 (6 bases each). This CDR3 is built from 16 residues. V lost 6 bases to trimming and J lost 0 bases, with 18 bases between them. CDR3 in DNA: TGTGCCAGCAGCGATCTGGGGGGCGGAAGCTCCTACGAGCAGTACTTC. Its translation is CASSDLGGGSSYEQYF.

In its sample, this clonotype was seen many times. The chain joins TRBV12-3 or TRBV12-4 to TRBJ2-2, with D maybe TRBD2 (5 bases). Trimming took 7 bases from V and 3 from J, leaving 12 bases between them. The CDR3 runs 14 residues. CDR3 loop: CASTGSFDTGELFF. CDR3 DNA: TGTGCCAGCACGGGAAGTTTCGACACCGGGGAGCTGTTTTTT.